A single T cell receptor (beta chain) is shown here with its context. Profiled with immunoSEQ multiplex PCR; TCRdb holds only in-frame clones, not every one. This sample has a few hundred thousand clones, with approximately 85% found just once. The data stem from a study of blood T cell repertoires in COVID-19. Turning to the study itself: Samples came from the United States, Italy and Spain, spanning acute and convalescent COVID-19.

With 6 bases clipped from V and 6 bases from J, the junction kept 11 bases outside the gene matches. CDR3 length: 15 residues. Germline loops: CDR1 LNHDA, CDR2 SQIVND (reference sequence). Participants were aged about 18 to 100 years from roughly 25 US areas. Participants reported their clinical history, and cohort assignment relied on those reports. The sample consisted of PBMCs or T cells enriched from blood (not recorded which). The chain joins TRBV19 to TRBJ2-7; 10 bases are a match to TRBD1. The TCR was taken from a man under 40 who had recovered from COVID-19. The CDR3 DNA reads TGTGCCAGTAGCTCAACGCTGGGGACAGGGGTCGAGCAGTACTTC. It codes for CASSSTLGTGVEQYF.